This T cell receptor beta chain was captured in a study of T-cell memory formation after mild COVID-19 (TCRdb year 2021). With respect to the entire study: TCR sequence clusters from the two donors were found to be largely donor specific. T-cell clones expanding and contracting after mild COVID-19 in a couple of donors were tracked by longitudinal TCRalpha and TCRbeta repertoire sequencing. The cohort was made up of two young adult volunteers, one female and one male, who were previously healthy. Overall study outcomes, separate from this receptor: Only two mild cases were covered by the study, and larger cohorts that include severe cases with pre-infection samples were considered necessary. Whether the second-wave clones peaking on day 37 were SARS-CoV-2 specific was not confirmed. Balanced CD4/CD8 phenotypes were observed for clones contracting from day 15 to 85, whereas a bias towards CD4+ was observed for a second wave of clones expanding from day 15 to 37. Some responding clones were found in pre-infection memory, which suggests that pre-existing cross-reactive memory T cells took part in the SARS-CoV-2 response. Contracting CD4+ clones were found mainly in CM and EM memory subsets, while CD8+ clones were enriched in EMRA.

Note on this clonotype: No antigen is known for it. The sample holds no much larger clone one base away, and base qualities are not on file.

From the germline V gene (reference sequence), CDR1 is MNHEY and CDR2 is SMNVEV. At the junction V is shortened by 5 bases and J by 1 base, with 15 bases in between. The CDR3 starts with the cysteine, ends with the phenylalanine, and has 17 residues. Just CDR3 DNA is preserved here, 51 bases in frame from base 1. The sequencing machine was an Illumina NovaSeq 6000. Using 5'RACE with constant-segment primers, TCRalpha and TCRbeta cDNA libraries were constructed, with sample barcodes and unique molecular identifiers added in the process. RNA was extracted from every sample with Trizol reagent. Amplification of the libraries took two PCR steps, and the second step added a second sample barcode plus Illumina TruSeq adapters. Libraries were sequenced on an Illumina NovaSeq with 2 x 150 bp paired-end reads. On the authors' methods: Reads were demultiplexed and collapsed into UMI-guided consensus sequences with migec v1.2.7. Using mixcr v2.1.11, the UMI consensuses were aligned to TRA and TRB V and J templates and assembled into clonotypes. Expanded or contracted clonotypes were those called significant by both edgeR and NoisET, with noise models trained on biological replicates. For edgeR calls, the cutoffs were a false discovery rate-adjusted p below 0.01 and a log2 fold-change threshold of 1. As an exploratory analysis of dynamics, max-normalized trajectories of the 1000 most abundant clonotypes were examined by PCA with hierarchical clustering. Each responding clone was given a CD4 or CD8 phenotype based on the CD4+ and CD8+ repertoires, which had been sequenced separately. Using fastp trimming at Q25 and MiXCR clonotype assembly, TCRdb reanalyzed the public sequencing data and kept in-frame beta chains. Here each entry gathers all rows of one CDR3 protein and keeps the most common genes and DNA. TCRdb assigned the V and J calls; the authors' analysis was not used. The sample table holds 430,000 or so distinct CDR3 sequences, of which around a quarter were seen once. The ten most abundant clones make up approximately 12% of the sample.

Ficoll-Paque density gradient centrifugation was the method used to isolate PBMCs. The sequencing input was PBMCs or a T cell subset sorted from them (not recorded which). The chain is made from TRBV27 and TRBJ2-6; a tentative D match to TRBD1 spans 6 bases. This clonotype was sampled from an adult woman who had mild COVID-19 (a few samples of this study predate the infection). The sample titles of this study are shuffled in the database, so cell type and time point are left out; the donor was told from shared clones. The sequenced DNA: TGTGCCAGCAGTCAAGCAGGGGCCCATTCTGGGGCCAACGTCCTGACTTTC. It specifies CASSQAGAHSGANVLTF.